Below are 24 T cell receptor beta chains sequenced from a single sample in a study of T cells in Graves' hyperthyroidism and ophthalmopathy. Authors of the study amplified TCR beta CDR3 regions from RNA transcripts. Carried out on the TCR CDR3, a first-round RT-PCR used the HTBI primer set. TCRdb recomputed calls from the multiplex PCR reads with MiXCR, one row per CDR3 protein. The table lists hundreds of thousands of distinct CDR3 sequences, under 25% of them singletons, with around a third in the top ten. Specimen: blood. All receptors derive from a man aged 25 to 40 with Graves' ophthalmopathy.

The table lists this clonotype with a few counts. The chain carries TRBV20-1 and TRBJ2-7; tentatively, D is TRBD2 (5 bases). Trimming took 4 bases from V and 5 from J, leaving 18 bases between them. CDR3 size: 14 residues. Germline CDR1 reads DFQATT; CDR2 reads SNEGSKA (reference sequence). The chain's CDR3 is CSATPRGERDEQYF. The CDR3, as DNA: TGCAGTGCTACACCCCGGGGTGAACGGGACGAGCAGTACTTC.

This clonotype has more than one count but fewer than ten. The chain recombines TRBV3-1 with TRBJ2-7; TRBD1 matches 9 bases. Germline CDR1 LGHDT, CDR2 YNNKEL (reference sequence). The CDR3 has 17 residues. The V gene end was trimmed by 0 bases and the J gene end by 5 bases; junction bases not matched to a gene: 11. CDR3 nucleotide sequence: TGTGCCAGCAGCCAAGATCGATGGACAGGGGTTGCCCACGAGCAGTACTTC. Translating gives CASSQDRWTGVAHEQYF.

This chain uses TRBV19 with TRBJ2-7; 8 bases match TRBD2. From germline, CDR1 is LNHDA and CDR2 SQIVND (reference sequence). After removal of 7 bases from V and 5 bases from J, the junction contained 13 bases not matched to a gene. The CDR3 loop spans 15 amino acids. The CDR3 loop reads CASNTPGGERNEQYF. CDR3 bases: TGTGCCAGTAATACCCCGGGAGGGGAACGGAACGAGCAGTACTTC.

With respect to this clonotype: A much larger clone differs from this one at a single base, so this may be a read error. V and J are TRBV18 and TRBJ1-4, with D unresolved. Germline lookup yields CDR1 KGHSH and CDR2 LQKENI. There are 12 residues in the CDR3. CDR3 sequence reads: CASSAVNEELFF. In DNA form, the CDR3 reads TGTGCCAGCTCAGCAGTTAATGAAGAACTGTTTTTT.

This clonotype has ten or more counts. This rearrangement joins TRBV3-1 to TRBJ1-4; D is undetermined. The CDR3 has 16 amino acids. V shed 2 bases and J shed 2 bases, with 12 bases lying between them. Germline CDR1 reads LGHDT; CDR2 reads YNNKEL (reference sequence). The CDR3 coding sequence is TGTGCCAGCAGCCAATGGAGAAGCTCGACTAATGAAAAACTGTTTTTT. This sequence encodes CASSQWRSSTNEKLFF.

This clonotype was detected ten times or more. The V call is TRBV11-2, the J call TRBJ1-2; TRBD1 matches 9 bases. The germline V gene encodes CDR1 SGHAT and CDR2 FQNNGV. The ends lost 5 bases at V and 2 bases at J; junction bases unmatched: 9. The CDR3 is made up of 16 amino acids. The CDR3 loop reads CASSPIGQGLNYGYTF. DNA for the CDR3: TGTGCCAGCAGCCCCATCGGACAGGGGCTAAACTATGGCTACACCTTC.

The V call is TRBV6-5, the J call TRBJ2-1; 9 bases fit TRBD2. Germline V gene sequence: CDR1 MNHEY, CDR2 SVGAGI. With V trimmed by 2 bases and J by 6 bases, 5 bases remained unmatched. The CDR3 runs 15 residues. The CDR3 here is CASSYRAGGGNEQFF. CDR3 nucleotide sequence: TGTGCCAGCAGTTACCGGGCGGGAGGGGGCAATGAGCAGTTCTTC.

This clonotype was observed a few times. The genes are TRBV28 and TRBJ2-7; 9 positions match TRBD1. CDR3 size: 13 residues. Germline lookup yields CDR1 MDHEN and CDR2 SYDVKM. V dropped 7 bases and J dropped 7; count of bases not matched to a gene: 8. CDR3 DNA sequence: TGTGCCAGCATTCCGGGACAGGGAAGTGAGCAGTACTTC. It codes for CASIPGQGSEQYF. The entire variable domain, with the rest obtained from reference TRBV28 and TRBJ2-7, is as follows: DVKVTQSSRYLVKRTGEKVFLECVQDMDHENMFWYRQDPGLGLRLIYFSYDVKMKEKGDIPEGYSVSREKKERFSLILESASTNQTSMYLCASIPGQGSEQYFGPGTRLTVT.

The CDR3: CASRARLYGAIYGYGYTF. CDR3 sequence (DNA): TGTGCCAGCAGGGCCCGACTGTACGGTGCGATCTACGGCTATGGCTACACCTTC. The rearrangement uses TRBV6-1 and TRBJ1-2; D ambiguous. Germline CDR1 reads MNHNS; CDR2 reads SASEGT. This CDR3 has 18 amino acids. The germline V and J ends were trimmed by 6 bases and 4 bases, with 27 bases remaining between them.

This clonotype has at least ten counts. CDR3 nucleotides: TGCAGTGCGACTCCGGGACCGAGAAGCTCCTACGAGCAGTACTTC. It yields the protein CSATPGPRSSYEQYF. The chain carries TRBV20-1 and TRBJ2-7, with D possibly being TRBD1 or TRBD2 (5 bases each). Germline assignment: CDR1 DFQATT and CDR2 SNEGSKA (reference sequence). V lost 6 bases to trimming and J lost 0 bases, with 18 bases between them. The CDR3 runs 15 residues.

This clonotype was observed once. In nucleotides, the CDR3 is TGTGCCAGCAGTTTACAACGGGGCACCGGGGAGCTGTTTTTT. Amino acid sequence: CASSLQRGTGELFF. This rearrangement joins TRBV6-5 to TRBJ2-2, with TRBD2 as a possible D gene (5 bases). This CDR3 spans 14 amino acids. Deletions cut 4 bases from V and 4 bases from J, with 10 bases between. Germline loops: CDR1 MNHEY, CDR2 SVGAGI.

This clonotype was seen repeatedly, ten times or more. J is TRBJ2-7 and V is TRBV2; D is unclear. V gave up 2 bases and J gave up 4 bases, with 9 bases separating them. The CDR3 is 13 residues long. CDR1 and CDR2 from the germline V gene are SNHLY and FYNNEI. The CDR3 DNA follows: TGTGCCAGCAGTGAATACAGACAATACGAGCAGTACTTC. Translation gives CASSEYRQYEQYF. Full variable domain (remainder filled in from reference TRBV2 and TRBJ2-7): EPEVTQTPSHQVTQMGQEVILRCVPISNHLYFYWYRQILGQKVEFLVSFYNNEISEKSEIFDDQFSVERPDGSNFTLKIRSTKLEDSAMYFCASSEYRQYEQYFGPGTRLTVT.

The V and J genes are TRBV20-1 and TRBJ2-7; 9 nucleotides align to TRBD2. Germline assignment: CDR1 DFQATT and CDR2 SNEGSKA (reference sequence). The CDR3 extends over 15 amino acids. Trimming cost V 2 bases and J 2 bases; bases outside gene matches: 7. The CDR3 coding sequence is TGCAGTGCTAGACCTCTAGCGGGATTAACCTACGAGCAGTACTTC. Residues: CSARPLAGLTYEQYF.

Written as DNA, the CDR3 is TGCAGTGCCCCGGAGGTGGAGGGCGGCTACACGGTCTACGAGCAGTACTTC. This sequence encodes CSAPEVEGGYTVYEQYF. This chain joins TRBV20-1 and TRBJ2-7; possibly TRBD2 for D (6 bases). V lost 6 bases to trimming and J lost 3 bases, with 27 bases between them. The germline CDR1 and CDR2 sequences are DFQATT and SNEGSKA (reference sequence). The CDR3 spans 17 residues.

This clonotype appeared many times. The chain has TRBV28 and TRBJ2-7; D is possibly TRBD2 (7 bases). The V gene's germline CDR1 is MDHEN and CDR2 SYDVKM. This CDR3 spans 19 amino acids. V was trimmed by 8 bases and J by 3 bases, leaving 32 bases between them. The CDR3 DNA sequence: TGTGCCAGCGGTACGGCATCGGGGACATCGCGGGAGACAGGCTACGAGCAGTACTTC. This codes for CASGTASGTSRETGYEQYF.

This chain links TRBV6-5 with TRBJ2-7, with 11 positions matching TRBD2. This CDR3 contains 16 residues. Germline CDR1 and CDR2: MNHEY and SVGAGI. V dropped 0 bases and J dropped 5; count of bases not matched to a gene: 6. This CDR3 is CASSYSNLAGGHEQYF. For the CDR3, the DNA is TGTGCCAGCAGTTACTCGAACCTAGCGGGAGGTCACGAGCAGTACTTC.

This clonotype has just a few counts. This CDR3 reads CASSINPGLAEQETQYF. The CDR3 DNA sequence: TGTGCCAGCAGCATTAATCCGGGACTAGCGGAACAAGAGACCCAGTACTTC. The rearrangement joins TRBV3-1 to TRBJ2-5, with 11 bases fitting TRBD2. Trimming cost V 5 bases and J 2 bases; bases outside gene matches: 10. This CDR3 comprises 17 residues. Germline lookup yields CDR1 LGHDT and CDR2 YNNKEL (reference sequence).

At least ten counts were recorded for this clonotype. This chain links TRBV7-9 with TRBJ1-1; no definite D call. CDR1 is SEHNR and CDR2 is FQNEAQ in the germline V gene (reference sequence). Trimming took 2 bases from V and 3 from J, leaving 10 bases between them. The CDR3 length is 14 residues. The CDR3 sequence is CASSLRSGDTEAFF. CDR3 bases: TGTGCCAGCAGCTTACGGAGTGGGGACACTGAAGCTTTCTTT. The whole variable domain, filled in from reference TRBV7-9 and TRBJ1-1, reads DTGVSQNPRHKITKRGQNVTFRCDPISEHNRLYWYRQTLGQGPEFLTYFQNEAQLEKSRLLSDRFSAERPKGSFSTLEIQRTEQGDSAMYLCASSLRSGDTEAFFGQGTRLTVV.

This clonotype occurred many times. The chain joins TRBV28 to TRBJ1-2; D call uncertain. Between the trimmed V and J ends, which lost 5 bases and 1 base, there was a span of 8 bases. Per germline, CDR1 MDHEN and CDR2 SYDVKM. This CDR3 region has 13 residues. CDR3 DNA sequence: TGTGCCAGCAGTCGGTACAGTAACTATGGCTACACCTTC. Encoded protein: CASSRYSNYGYTF.

V usage is TRBV6-2 or TRBV6-3 and J usage is TRBJ2-1; 7 positions agree with TRBD2. CDR1 MNHEY and CDR2 SVGEGT come from the germline V gene. This CDR3 region has 17 residues. J lost 8 bases, V lost 4 bases, and 17 bases had no gene match. The CDR3 reads CASSFGTTGEVFDEQFF. The CDR3, as DNA: TGTGCCAGCAGTTTTGGGACTACCGGGGAAGTATTCGATGAGCAGTTCTTC.

V usage is TRBV12-3 or TRBV12-4 and J usage is TRBJ1-4; D gene ambiguous. The CDR3 is made up of 15 amino acids. The V end was cut by 1 base, the J end by 0 bases, with 6 bases between. CDR3 in DNA: TGTGCCAGCAGTTTAGGCCCATCAACTAATGAAAAACTGTTTTTT. This translates into CASSLGPSTNEKLFF.

In DNA, the CDR3 is TGCAGTGCTAGAGATCTAAGGGCTCTCGCCCTCCACTTT. It encodes CSARDLRALALHF. This chain connects TRBV20-1 to TRBJ1-6; D remains unclear. Germline CDR1 is DFQATT and CDR2 is SNEGSKA (reference sequence). CDR3 length: 13 residues. V lost 0 bases, J lost 14 bases, and 14 bases lay in between.

The chain couples TRBV5-1 to TRBJ1-4; TRBD1 matches at 8 bases. V shed 3 bases and J 8 bases; nucleotides not matched to a gene: 9. The CDR3 loop spans 15 amino acids. Germline V gene lookup returns CDR1 SGHRS and CDR2 YFSETQ. The CDR3 bases are TGCGCCAGCAGCTCGCGATCGGACAGGGAAGAAAAACTGTTTTTT. Its protein product is CASSSRSDREEKLFF.

The V call is TRBV20-1, the J call TRBJ1-3; 8 positions agree with TRBD1. The CDR3 has 14 amino acids. Germline V gives CDR1 DFQATT, CDR2 SNEGSKA (reference sequence). V lost 1 base, J lost 2 bases, and 1 base stayed unmatched. CDR3 in amino acids: CSARGTGPGNTIYF. In nucleotides, the CDR3 is TGCAGTGCTAGAGGGACAGGGCCTGGAAACACCATATATTTT.